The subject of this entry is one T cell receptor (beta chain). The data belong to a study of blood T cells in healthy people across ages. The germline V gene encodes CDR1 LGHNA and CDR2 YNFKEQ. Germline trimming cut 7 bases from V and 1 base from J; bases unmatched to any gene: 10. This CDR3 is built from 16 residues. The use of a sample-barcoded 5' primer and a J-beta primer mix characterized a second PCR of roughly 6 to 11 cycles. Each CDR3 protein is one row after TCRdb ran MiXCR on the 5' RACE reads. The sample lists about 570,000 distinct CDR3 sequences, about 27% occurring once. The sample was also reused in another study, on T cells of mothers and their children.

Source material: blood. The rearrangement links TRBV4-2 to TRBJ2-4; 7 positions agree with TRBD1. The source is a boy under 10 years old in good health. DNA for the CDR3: TGTGCCAGCACCCATCGACAGGGTTCGGCCAAAAACATTCAGTACTTC. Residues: CASTHRQGSAKNIQYF.